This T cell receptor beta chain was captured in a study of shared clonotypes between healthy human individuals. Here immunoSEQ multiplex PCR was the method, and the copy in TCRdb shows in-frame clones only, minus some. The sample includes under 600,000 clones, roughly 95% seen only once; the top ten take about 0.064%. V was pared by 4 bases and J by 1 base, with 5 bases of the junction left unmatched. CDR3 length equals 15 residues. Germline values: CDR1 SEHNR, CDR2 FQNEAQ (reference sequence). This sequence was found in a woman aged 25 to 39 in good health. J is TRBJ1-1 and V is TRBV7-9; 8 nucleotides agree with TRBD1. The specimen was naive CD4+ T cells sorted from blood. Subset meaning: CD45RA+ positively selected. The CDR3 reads CASSSGGQANTEAFF. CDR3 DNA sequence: TGTGCCAGCAGCTCCGGGGGACAGGCGAACACTGAAGCTTTCTTT. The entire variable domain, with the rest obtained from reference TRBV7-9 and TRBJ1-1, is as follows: DTGVSQNPRHKITKRGQNVTFRCDPISEHNRLYWYRQTLGQGPEFLTYFQNEAQLEKSRLLSDRFSAERPKGSFSTLEIQRTEQGDSAMYLCASSSGGQANTEAFFGQGTRLTVV.